Below are 20 T cell receptor beta chains sequenced from a single sample in a study of T cell changes during pregnancy in multiple sclerosis. Sequenced by immunoSEQ multiplex PCR; TCRdb stores in-frame clones only, minus some. The sample holds about 60,000 clones, about 92% seen once. This specimen was peripheral blood, taken in the first trimester of pregnancy. Receptors were obtained from a female donor with multiple sclerosis, enrolled in a pregnancy study.

The chain links TRBV9 to TRBJ2-3; TRBD2 agrees at 11 bases. CDR1 and CDR2 from the germline V gene are SGDLS and YYNGEE. The CDR3 sequence is 17 residues long. V lost 4 bases to trimming and J lost 4 bases; unmatched junction nucleotides: 11. CDR3 sequence: CASSITSGGVVADTQYF. DNA of the CDR3: TGTGCCAGCAGCATTACTAGCGGGGGAGTAGTAGCAGATACGCAGTATTTT.

The chain combines TRBV19 with TRBJ2-7; the match to TRBD1 covers 10 bases. Germline V CDR1 and CDR2: LNHDA, SQIVND (reference sequence). After removal of 7 bases from V and 2 bases from J, the junction contained 5 bases not matched to a gene. CDR3 length equals 14 residues. CDR3 coding DNA: TGTGCCAGTAAAGGGGGACAGGGGCCCTACGAGCAGTACTTC. It encodes CASKGGQGPYEQYF.

J is TRBJ2-2 and V is TRBV11-3; 7 positions match TRBD1. Germline V gives CDR1 SGHNT, CDR2 YENEEA. The CDR3 is 16 amino acids. Trimming cost V 5 bases and J 0 bases; bases outside gene matches: 6. In nucleotides, the CDR3 is TGTGCCAGCAGCCGCCAGACAGGGTCGAACACCGGGGAGCTGTTTTTT. Translated: CASSRQTGSNTGELFF.

The chain joins TRBV5-8 to TRBJ2-5; 9 nucleotides agree with TRBD2. From germline, CDR1 is SGHTS and CDR2 YDEGEE. V shed 4 bases and J 2 bases; nucleotides not matched to a gene: 9. There are 16 residues in the CDR3. The CDR3 nucleotides are TGTGCCAGCAGCGCGGGGACTAGCAGCGATCAAGAGACCCAGTACTTC. It codes for CASSAGTSSDQETQYF.

This clone was detected only once. The CDR3: CASSQQTGVYNSPLHF. CDR3 coding DNA: TGCGCCAGCAGTCAACAGACAGGGGTCTATAATTCACCCCTCCACTTT. The rearrangement joins TRBV4-3 to TRBJ1-6, with 8 bases aligning to TRBD1. CDR1 and CDR2 from the germline V gene are LGHNA and YSLEER. V lost 6 bases, J lost 3 bases, and 7 bases stayed unmatched. The CDR3 covers 16 residues.

This sequence joins TRBV9 and TRBJ2-3; D gene unclear. This CDR3 is 15 amino acids long. V lost 0 bases to trimming and J lost 2 bases, with 10 bases between them. CDR1 is SGDLS and CDR2 is YYNGEE in the germline V gene. This CDR3 reads CASSVGGRNTDTQYF. The DNA of the CDR3 is TGTGCCAGCAGCGTAGGAGGCAGAAACACAGATACGCAGTATTTT.

The chain is built from TRBV7-3 and TRBJ2-7, with TRBD1 matching 12 bases. The CDR3 sequence is 13 residues long. In germline, CDR1 is SGHTA, CDR2 FQGTGA. V was pared by 4 bases and J by 8 bases, with 3 bases of the junction left unmatched. The CDR3 DNA reads TGTGCCAGCAGCTCGGGACAGGGGGCAAAGCAGTACTTC. Protein: CASSSGQGAKQYF.

The chain links TRBV7-2 to TRBJ2-7; D is ambiguous. Germline values: CDR1 SGHTA, CDR2 FQGNSA. Trimming removed 4 bases from V and 0 bases from J, with 13 bases in between. The CDR3 is 15 amino acids. The DNA of the CDR3 is TGTGCCAGCAGCTACCTCTTCGACAACTCCTACGAGCAGTACTTC. Translated, it gives CASSYLFDNSYEQYF.

V and J are TRBV2 and TRBJ1-5; a weak D match, TRBD1 (5 bases). The germline V and J ends were trimmed by 10 bases and 4 bases, with 14 bases remaining between them. Germline loops: CDR1 SNHLY, CDR2 FYNNEI. The CDR3 runs 13 residues. CDR3 region: CAIDKGPNQPQHF. The CDR3 DNA reads TGTGCCATCGACAAGGGGCCTAATCAGCCCCAGCATTTT.

The rearrangement joins TRBV6-5 to TRBJ2-1, with 7 bases that match TRBD1. The CDR3 extends over 14 amino acids. V shed 8 bases, J shed 4 bases, and the junction held 8 bases outside the gene matches. Germline CDR1 is MNHEY and CDR2 is SVGAGI. The chain's CDR3 is CASRPRQGYNEQFF. For the CDR3, the DNA is TGTGCCAGCCGCCCAAGACAGGGTTACAATGAGCAGTTCTTC.

This chain uses TRBV7-2 with TRBJ1-4; D is unclear. V gave up 3 bases and J gave up 8 bases, with 13 bases separating them. This CDR3 contains 14 residues. Germline V gene sequence: CDR1 SGHTA, CDR2 FQGNSA. CDR3 protein: CASSFGRGGEKLFF. In DNA, the CDR3 is TGTGCCAGCAGCTTCGGACGGGGAGGAGAAAAACTGTTTTTT. Filled out from reference TRBV7-2 and TRBJ1-4, the complete variable domain reads GAGVSQSPSNKVTEKGKDVELRCDPISGHTALYWYRQSLGQGLEFLIYFQGNSAPDKSGLPSDRFSAERTGGSVSTLTIQRTQQEDSAVYLCASSFGRGGEKLFFGSGTQLSVL.

This clone was recorded a few times. The chain joins TRBV6-6 to TRBJ1-5; D remains ambiguous. This CDR3 contains 12 residues. V was shortened by 6 bases and J by 9 bases, with 12 bases between the two germline ends. The germline CDR1 and CDR2 sequences are MNHNY and SVGAGI (reference sequence). CDR3 DNA sequence: TGTGCCAGCAGCTACGCTGGGCGGCCCCAGCATTTT. Its protein is CASSYAGRPQHF.

The chain links TRBV30 to TRBJ2-5, with 12 bases matching TRBD2. The J call may not be correct, given that the DNA end is closer to TRBJ2-7. The CDR3 spans 15 residues. Germline-derived CDR1 and CDR2 are GTSNPN and SVGIG (reference sequence). CDR3 protein: CAWKGLAGSSYEQYF. DNA of the CDR3: TGTGCCTGGAAAGGACTAGCGGGGAGCTCCTACGAGCAGTACTTC.

The chain combines TRBV5-1 with TRBJ2-2; 11 bases match TRBD1. V trimming: 7 bases; J trimming: 6 bases; junction bases outside the gene matches: 5. The CDR3 runs to 14 residues. The germline V gene encodes CDR1 SGHRS and CDR2 YFSETQ. The CDR3 nucleotides read TGCGCCAGCCGCGGACAGGGGGCGGCCGGGGAGCTGTTTTTT. Its translation is CASRGQGAAGELFF.

This chain connects TRBV5-1 to TRBJ1-1; TRBD1 matches at 9 bases. Germline CDR1 SGHRS, CDR2 YFSETQ. The CDR3 contains 16 residues. The V and J ends lost 0 bases and 5 bases, in that order; junction bases with no gene match: 8. CDR3 DNA: TGCGCCAGCAGCTTGGGGACAGGGGTCTCTATTACTGAAGCTTTCTTT. The encoded protein is CASSLGTGVSITEAFF.

The chain joins TRBV5-4 to TRBJ2-7; 12 nucleotides line up with TRBD2. Germline lookup yields CDR1 SGHNT and CDR2 YYREEE (reference sequence). V gave up 2 bases and J gave up 2 bases; unmatched junction bases: 5. The CDR3 length is 16 residues. CDR3 in amino acids: CASSLSASGGAYEQYF. The DNA for the CDR3 is TGTGCCAGCAGCTTATCTGCTAGCGGGGGGGCCTACGAGCAGTACTTC. Full variable domain (outside the CDR3, taken from reference TRBV5-4 and TRBJ2-7): ETGVTQSPTHLIKTRGQQVTLRCSSQSGHNTVSWYQQALGQGPQFIFQYYREEENGRGNFPPRFSGLQFPNYSSELNVNALELDDSALYLCASSLSASGGAYEQYFGPGTRLTVT.

The J gene is TRBJ2-7, the V gene TRBV2; D unclear. Between the trimmed V and J ends, which lost 2 bases and 0 bases, there was a span of 11 bases. Germline CDR1 reads SNHLY; CDR2 reads FYNNEI. The CDR3 loop spans 15 amino acids. CDR3 DNA sequence: TGTGCCAGCAGTGAAATGGTGGCGGTCTCCTACGAGCAGTACTTC. Translated, it gives CASSEMVAVSYEQYF. The variable domain in full, with the rest retrieved from reference TRBV2 and TRBJ2-7, is EPEVTQTPSHQVTQMGQEVILRCVPISNHLYFYWYRQILGQKVEFLVSFYNNEISEKSEIFDDQFSVERPDGSNFTLKIRSTKLEDSAMYFCASSEMVAVSYEQYFGPGTRLTVT.

The V call is TRBV27, the J call TRBJ1-3, with a tentative D call TRBD1 (5 bases). The CDR3 covers 15 residues. Between the trimmed V and J ends, which lost 5 bases and 4 bases, there was a span of 15 bases. The germline CDR1 and CDR2 sequences are MNHEY and SMNVEV (reference sequence). The CDR3 region has the DNA TGTGCCAGCAGTCCTACCAGGGTGGCAGGAAACACCATATATTTT. The encoded protein is CASSPTRVAGNTIYF.

The chain combines TRBV11-3 with TRBJ2-3; TRBD1 agrees at 7 bases. CDR3 length: 14 amino acids. With 1 base clipped from V and 4 bases from J, the junction kept 2 bases outside the gene matches. Looked up from germline, CDR1 is SGHNT and CDR2 is YENEEA. CDR3 sequence reads: CASSLAGQSDTQYF. In DNA form, the CDR3 reads TGTGCCAGCAGCTTAGCGGGACAGTCAGATACGCAGTATTTT.

This clone was recorded a few times. The J gene is TRBJ1-1, the V gene TRBV30; 8 nucleotides agree with TRBD1. CDR3 length equals 15 residues. Germline V gene data show CDR1 as GTSNPN and CDR2 as SVGIG (reference sequence). The V segment lost 0 bases and the J segment 4 bases; nucleotides outside the gene matches: 7. CDR3 protein: CAWSVNDRGRTEAFF. The CDR3, as DNA: TGTGCCTGGAGTGTAAACGACAGGGGACGCACTGAAGCTTTCTTT.